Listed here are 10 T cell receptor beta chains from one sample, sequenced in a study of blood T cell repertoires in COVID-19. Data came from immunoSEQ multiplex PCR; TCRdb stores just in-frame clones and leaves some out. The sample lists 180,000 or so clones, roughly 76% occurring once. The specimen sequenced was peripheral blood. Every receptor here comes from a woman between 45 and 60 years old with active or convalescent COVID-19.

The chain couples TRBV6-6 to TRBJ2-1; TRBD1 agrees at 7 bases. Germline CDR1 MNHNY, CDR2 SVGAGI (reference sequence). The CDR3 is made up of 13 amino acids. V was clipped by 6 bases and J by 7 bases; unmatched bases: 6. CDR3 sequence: CASRETTGNEQFF. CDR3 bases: TGTGCCAGCAGGGAGACGACAGGGAATGAGCAGTTCTTC.

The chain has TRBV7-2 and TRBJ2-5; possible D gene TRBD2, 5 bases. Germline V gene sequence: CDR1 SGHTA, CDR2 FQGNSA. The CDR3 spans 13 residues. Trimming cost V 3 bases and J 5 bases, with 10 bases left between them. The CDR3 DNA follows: TGTGCCAGCAGCTTCGGGGTTCCTGAGACCCAGTACTTC. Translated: CASSFGVPETQYF.

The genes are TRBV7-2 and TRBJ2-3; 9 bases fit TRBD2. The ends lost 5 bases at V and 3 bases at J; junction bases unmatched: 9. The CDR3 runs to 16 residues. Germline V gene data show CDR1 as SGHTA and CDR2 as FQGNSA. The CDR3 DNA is TGTGCCAGCAGCCCCGATAGCGGGAGATTAACAGATACGCAGTATTTT. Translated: CASSPDSGRLTDTQYF.

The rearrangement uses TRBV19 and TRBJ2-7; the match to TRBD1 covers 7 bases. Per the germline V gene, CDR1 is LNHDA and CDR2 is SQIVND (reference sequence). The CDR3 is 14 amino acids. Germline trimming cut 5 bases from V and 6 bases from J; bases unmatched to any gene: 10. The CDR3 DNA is TGTGCCAGTAGTGGACAGGAACGCCGAGGCGAGCAGTACTTC. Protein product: CASSGQERRGEQYF.

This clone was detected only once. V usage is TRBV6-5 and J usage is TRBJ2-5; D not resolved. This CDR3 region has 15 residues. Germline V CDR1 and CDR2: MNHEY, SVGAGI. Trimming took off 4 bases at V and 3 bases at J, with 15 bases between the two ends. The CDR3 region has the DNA TGTGCCAGCAGTTTGGTAGGTGCAGAGGAAGAGACCCAGTACTTC. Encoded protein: CASSLVGAEEETQYF.

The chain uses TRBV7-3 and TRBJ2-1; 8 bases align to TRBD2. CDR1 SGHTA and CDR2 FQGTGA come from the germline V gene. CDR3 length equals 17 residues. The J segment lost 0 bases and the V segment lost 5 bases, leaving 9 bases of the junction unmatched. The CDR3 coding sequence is TGTGCCAGCAGCAATCTTGGGCGGGGGGACTCCTACAATGAGCAGTTCTTC. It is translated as CASSNLGRGDSYNEQFF.

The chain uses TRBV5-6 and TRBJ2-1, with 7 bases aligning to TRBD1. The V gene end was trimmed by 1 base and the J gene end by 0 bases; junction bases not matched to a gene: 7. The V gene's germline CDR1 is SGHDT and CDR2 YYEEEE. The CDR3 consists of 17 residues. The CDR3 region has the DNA TGTGCCAGCAGCTTGAAGGGGGCTGCGGGCTCCTACAATGAGCAGTTCTTC. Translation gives CASSLKGAAGSYNEQFF. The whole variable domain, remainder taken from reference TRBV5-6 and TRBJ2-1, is DAGVTQSPTHLIKTRGQQVTLRCSPKSGHDTVSWYQQALGQGPQFIFQYYEEEERQRGNFPDRFSGHQFPNYSSELNVNALLLGDSALYLCASSLKGAAGSYNEQFFGPGTRLTVL.

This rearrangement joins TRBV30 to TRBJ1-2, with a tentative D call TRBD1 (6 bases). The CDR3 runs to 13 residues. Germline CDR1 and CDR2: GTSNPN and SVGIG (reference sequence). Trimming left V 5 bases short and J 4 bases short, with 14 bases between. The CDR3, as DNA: TGTGCCTGGGAGGGAGCGGGGGCCTATGGCTACACCTTC. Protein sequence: CAWEGAGAYGYTF.

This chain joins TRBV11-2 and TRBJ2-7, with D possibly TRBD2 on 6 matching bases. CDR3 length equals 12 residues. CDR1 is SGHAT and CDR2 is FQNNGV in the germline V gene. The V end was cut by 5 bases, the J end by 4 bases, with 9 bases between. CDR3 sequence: CASSRGLYEQYF. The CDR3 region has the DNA TGTGCCAGCAGCAGGGGACTGTACGAGCAGTACTTC.

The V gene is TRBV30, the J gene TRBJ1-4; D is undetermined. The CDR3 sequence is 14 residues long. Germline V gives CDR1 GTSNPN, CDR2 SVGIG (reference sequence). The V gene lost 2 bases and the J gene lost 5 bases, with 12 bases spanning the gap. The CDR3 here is CAWSFNSGNEKLFF. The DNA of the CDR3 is TGTGCCTGGAGTTTTAACAGTGGGAATGAAAAACTGTTTTTT.